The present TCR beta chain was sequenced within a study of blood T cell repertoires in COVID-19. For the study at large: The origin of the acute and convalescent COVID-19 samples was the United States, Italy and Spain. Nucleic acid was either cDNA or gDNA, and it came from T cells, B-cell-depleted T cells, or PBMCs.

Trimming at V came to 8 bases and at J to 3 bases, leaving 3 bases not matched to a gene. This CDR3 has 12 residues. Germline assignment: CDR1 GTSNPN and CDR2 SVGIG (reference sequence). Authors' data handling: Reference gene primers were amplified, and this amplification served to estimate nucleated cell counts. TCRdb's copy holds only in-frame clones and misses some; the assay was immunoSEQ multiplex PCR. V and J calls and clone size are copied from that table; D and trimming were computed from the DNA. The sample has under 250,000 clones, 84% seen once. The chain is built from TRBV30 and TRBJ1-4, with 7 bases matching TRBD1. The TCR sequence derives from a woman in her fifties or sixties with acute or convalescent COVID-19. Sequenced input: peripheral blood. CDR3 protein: CAADRSNEKLFF. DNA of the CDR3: TGTGCCGCGGACAGGTCTAATGAAAAACTGTTTTTT.